In its sample, the clone carrying this TCR beta chain was seen a few times. Its target is unknown. The time point here: week 23, last vaccination. Doses of 300 ug of mutant IDH1 20-mer peptide were given with topical imiquimod. This sample is drawn from a study of a mutant IDH1 vaccine in newly diagnosed glioma. On the study more broadly: Vaccination began 4-6 weeks post radiotherapy alone, or with temozolomide cycles. Sex among treated patients split about 62% male, roughly 38% female; mean age was roughly 40 years. The therapy given earlier, which was standard therapy, consisted of radiotherapy, temozolomide, or both, and most of the patients received both. Study-level results: Most patients, 85% to 95%, showed vaccine-induced immune responses.

The V and J ends lost 8 bases and 3 bases respectively, with 10 bases between them. Germline V gives CDR1 SNHLY, CDR2 FYNNEI. This CDR3 is 12 amino acids long. Produced via immunoSEQ multiplex PCR; TCRdb's table is partial and in-frame only. The profile shows 60,000 or so clones, about 81% of them singletons. The material sequenced was PBMCs, taken from a glioma patient whose treatment included an IDH1 peptide vaccine. This chain joins TRBV2 and TRBJ1-1, with D uncertain. The TCR was taken from a middle-aged woman with glioma. Some clones in this sample may be carry-over from other donors' samples. CDR3 nucleotides: TGTGCCAGCCCATCCTTTTACACTGAAGCTTTCTTT. It is translated as CASPSFYTEAFF. Supplemented by reference TRBV2 and TRBJ1-1, the full variable domain reads EPEVTQTPSHQVTQMGQEVILRCVPISNHLYFYWYRQILGQKVEFLVSFYNNEISEKSEIFDDQFSVERPDGSNFTLKIRSTKLEDSAMYFCASPSFYTEAFFGQGTRLTVV.